The 13 T cell receptor beta chains below all came from one sample that was sequenced in a study of T-cell reconstitution after alpha-beta-depleted transplantation in children. During its preparation, the TCRbeta library received unique molecular identifiers. Via MiXCR, TCRdb re-called the PCR reads, giving one row per CDR3 protein. The table lists about 170,000 distinct CDR3 sequences, approximately 12% of them singletons. The sequencing used PBMCs, collected before TCRalphabeta/CD19-depleted stem cell transplant. The receptor set was obtained from a boy aged 2 to 9 with acute myeloid leukemia, due to receive a stem cell transplant.

This clonotype showed up many times. The chain employs TRBV28 and TRBJ2-2; tentatively, D is TRBD2 (7 bases). Germline CDR1 and CDR2: MDHEN and SYDVKM. Between the trimmed V and J ends, which lost 7 bases and 5 bases, there was a span of 20 bases. CDR3 length: 16 amino acids. CDR3 sequence reads: CASTRRGGMSTGELFF. Written as DNA, the CDR3 is TGTGCCAGCACCAGAAGGGGGGGCATGAGTACCGGGGAGCTGTTTTTT.

Remarks on this clonotype: A junction end diverges from the germline sequence, so it may reflect a read error. CDR3 loop: CASRGLAGTTGELFF. The CDR3, as DNA: TGTGCCAGCAGGGGACTAGCGGGAACGACCGGGGAACTGTTTTTC. J is TRBJ2-2 and V is TRBV2; 13 bases agree with TRBD2. Germline V CDR1 and CDR2: SNHLY, FYNNEI. The CDR3 is made up of 15 amino acids. Complete variable domain (other parts from reference TRBV2 and TRBJ2-2): EPEVTQTPSHQVTQMGQEVILRCVPISNHLYFYWYRQILGQKVEFLVSFYNNEISEKSEIFDDQFSVERPDGSNFTLKIRSTKLEDSAMYFCASRGLAGTTGELFFGEGSRLTVL.

The table lists this clonotype with many counts. J is TRBJ2-7 and V is TRBV5-6; perhaps TRBD1 as D (6 bases). V was pared by 0 bases and J by 9 bases, with 16 bases between. The CDR3 sequence is 14 residues long. The V gene's germline CDR1 is SGHDT and CDR2 YYEEEE. The chain's CDR3 is CASSLDRVGDRQYV. The CDR3 coding sequence is TGTGCCAGCAGCTTGGACAGGGTCGGCGACAGGCAGTACGTC.

The table lists this clonotype with many counts. The V gene is TRBV7-9, the J gene TRBJ2-2; D unresolved. V shed 1 base and J shed 7 bases, with 13 bases lying between them. The CDR3 has 15 amino acids. Germline CDR1 is SEHNR and CDR2 is FQNEAQ (reference sequence). The CDR3 coding sequence is TGTGCCAGCAGCTTAGGAAGCATTTGGGTCGGGGAGCTGTTTTTT. It encodes CASSLGSIWVGELFF.

This clonotype was counted at least ten times. V and J are TRBV4-1 and TRBJ2-5; tentative D call: TRBD2 (6 bases). The CDR3 loop spans 14 amino acids. Germline values: CDR1 MGHRA, CDR2 YSYEKL. Trimming took 4 bases from V and 4 from J, leaving 13 bases between them. CDR3 loop: CASSLLALGETQYF. The CDR3 region has the DNA TGCGCCAGCAGCCTTCTAGCGCTGGGAGAGACCCAGTACTTC.

This clonotype was observed at least ten times. The chain carries TRBV20-1 and TRBJ2-1; 8 bases line up with TRBD2. Germline trimming cut 8 bases from V and 5 bases from J; bases unmatched to any gene: 2. The CDR3 length is 11 residues. Germline V gene lookup returns CDR1 DFQATT and CDR2 SNEGSKA (reference sequence). CDR3: CSSGGNNEQFF. Written as DNA, the CDR3 is TGCAGTAGCGGGGGAAACAATGAGCAGTTCTTC.

This clonotype was recorded at least ten times. The chain joins TRBV9 to TRBJ1-2; D perhaps matches TRBD1 (6 bases). CDR1 and CDR2 from the germline V gene are SGDLS and YYNGEE. V lost 7 bases and J 4 bases, leaving 17 bases between the germline ends. The CDR3 runs 14 residues. CDR3 in amino acids: CASSEGGAGYGYTF. The CDR3, as DNA: TGTGCCAGCTCCGAGGGGGGCGCGGGCTATGGCTACACCTTC. Supplemented by reference TRBV9 and TRBJ1-2, the full variable domain reads DSGVTQTPKHLITATGQRVTLRCSPRSGDLSVYWYQQSLDQGLQFLIQYYNGEERAKGNILERFSAQQFPDLHSELNLSSLELGDSALYFCASSEGGAGYGYTFGSGTRLTVV.

This clonotype was found many times. This sequence joins TRBV4-1 and TRBJ2-1; no firm D call. This CDR3 is built from 14 residues. Trimming stripped 0 bases from V and 3 bases from J, with 6 bases between. Germline CDR1 is MGHRA and CDR2 is YSYEKL. For the CDR3, the DNA is TGCGCCAGCAGCCAAGATTTGCTCTACAATGAGCAGTTCTTC. It codes for CASSQDLLYNEQFF.

Many counts were recorded for this clonotype. V usage is TRBV15 and J usage is TRBJ2-5; D gene ambiguous. CDR3 length: 18 residues. Germline CDR1 LNHNV, CDR2 YYDKDF (reference sequence). The V and J ends lost 1 base and 4 bases respectively, with 22 bases between them. The CDR3 loop is CATSRGLITEILGETQYF. CDR3 sequence (DNA): TGTGCCACCAGCAGAGGGTTGATCACTGAGATCCTCGGAGAGACCCAGTACTTC.

Comment on this clonotype: With a much larger clone just one base away, this may be a read error. CDR3 amino acids: CASSRDSGAFF. The CDR3 DNA follows: TGTGCCAGCAGCCGCGACAGCGGAGCTTTCTTT. The gene calls are TRBV7-8 and TRBJ1-1; TRBD1 is a possible D gene (5 bases). Trimming removed 5 bases at V and 10 bases at J, with 11 bases between. CDR1 is SGHVS, CDR2 FQNEAQ, per germline. The length of the CDR3 is 11 residues. Variable domain in full (rest from reference TRBV7-8 and TRBJ1-1): GAGVSQSPRYKVAKRGQDVALRCDPISGHVSLFWYQQALGQGPEFLTYFQNEAQLDKSGLPSDRFFAERPEGSVSTLKIQRTQQEDSAVYLCASSRDSGAFFGQGTRLTVV.

This clonotype was detected only a few times. The gene calls are TRBV10-3 and TRBJ2-3; maybe TRBD1 (6 bases). Germline CDR1 is ENHRY and CDR2 is SYGVKD. Trimming took off 4 bases at V and 3 bases at J, with 20 bases between the two ends. The CDR3 spans 17 residues. The CDR3 sequence: CAISGPGAARRTDTQYF. Here the CDR3 DNA reads TGTGCCATCAGTGGGCCAGGGGCGGCCAGGCGAACAGATACGCAGTATTTT.

This clonotype came up many times. The chain uses TRBV3-1 and TRBJ2-3; D unclear. Trimming removed 0 bases at V and 2 bases at J, with 9 bases between. Germline loops: CDR1 LGHDT, CDR2 YNNKEL (reference sequence). This CDR3 is built from 15 residues. CDR3 coding DNA: TGTGCCAGCAGCCAAGAAGGCAGGAACACAGATACGCAGTATTTT. As protein: CASSQEGRNTDTQYF.

This clonotype was counted ten times or more. The chain joins TRBV5-1 to TRBJ2-2, with TRBD2 matching over 10 bases. Per germline, CDR1 SGHRS and CDR2 YFSETQ. The trim removed 4 bases at V and 0 bases at J, leaving 3 bases unmatched. The length of the CDR3 is 16 residues. The CDR3 region has the DNA TGCGCCAGCAGCGTGACTAGCGGGCCGAACACCGGGGAGCTGTTTTTT. Its translation is CASSVTSGPNTGELFF. Combining the CDR3 with reference TRBV5-1 and TRBJ2-2 gives the whole variable domain KAGVTQTPRYLIKTRGQQVTLSCSPISGHRSVSWYQQTPGQGLQFLFEYFSETQRNKGNFPGRFSGRQFSNSRSEMNVSTLELGDSALYLCASSVTSGPNTGELFFGEGSRLTVL.